A selection of T cell receptor beta chains follows, all from one sample in a study of Graves' ophthalmopathy and Graves' hyperthyroidism. TCRdb recomputed calls from the multiplex PCR reads with MiXCR, one row per CDR3 protein. There are 740,000 or so distinct CDR3 sequences in the sample; roughly 41% occur only once, and approximately 43% lies in the top ten. The material sequenced was peripheral blood. Source of these receptors: an adult man with Graves' ophthalmopathy. The CDR3 runs from the conserved cysteine through the conserved F or W. The order of the fields is D gene, CDR3 length, J gene, V gene, clone size, CDR3 DNA, CDR3 protein. A D gene is named only where the DNA matches it firmly. Clone sizes are given selectively: once, few, many, or a class where the clone is expanded.

D: .; length: 16; J: TRBJ1-1; V: TRBV9; size: few; DNA: TGTGCCAGCAGCGTAGGTCCAGGCGGAATGAACACTGAAGCTTTCTTT; CDR3: CASSVGPGGMNTEAFF
D: TRBD1; length: 16; J: TRBJ2-5; V: TRBV7-9; size: once; DNA: TGCGCCAGCAGCCAAGTTGGGACAGGGGGCGCCGGGACCCAGTACTTC; CDR3: CASSQVGTGGAGTQYF
D: .; length: 15; J: TRBJ1-2; V: TRBV15; size: .; DNA: TGTGCCACCAGCAGAGAACTAGCGGGGGGCGACGGCTACACCTTC; CDR3: CATSRELAGGDGYTF
D: .; length: 12; J: TRBJ1-1; V: TRBV19; size: many; DNA: TGTGCCAGTAGTATAGAGTCAGGGACGGCTTTCTTT; CDR3: CASSIESGTAFF
D: TRBD1; length: 13; J: TRBJ1-3; V: TRBV11-2; size: .; DNA: TGTGCCAGCAGCTTGGACAGGGGAAACACCATATATTTT; CDR3: CASSLDRGNTIYF
D: TRBD1; length: 14; J: TRBJ2-7; V: TRBV5-6; size: .; DNA: TGTGCCGGCAGCTCGACAGGGTGGGGATACGAGCAGTACTTC; CDR3: CAGSSTGWGYEQYF
D: TRBD1; length: 14; J: TRBJ2-7; V: TRBV20-1; size: .; DNA: TGCAGTGCTAGATGGGACAGGGTCGTCTACGAGCAGTACTTC; CDR3: CSARWDRVVYEQYF
D: .; length: 15; J: TRBJ2-3; V: TRBV10-3; size: many; DNA: TGTGCCATCAGTGATACACTACTTGGGGCAGATACGCAGTATTTT; CDR3: CAISDTLLGADTQYF
D: TRBD2; length: 17; J: TRBJ2-2; V: TRBV25-1; size: .; DNA: TGTGCCAGCAGTGATAGTGCCGGGAGGCCGAACACCGGGGAGCTGTTTTTT; CDR3: CASSDSAGRPNTGELFF
D: .; length: 15; J: TRBJ2-7; V: TRBV7-9; size: .; DNA: TGTGCCAGCAGCGACAATACAGCGATTGACTACGAGCAGTACTTC; CDR3: CASSDNTAIDYEQYF
D: .; length: 12; J: TRBJ1-2; V: TRBV15; size: .; DNA: TGTGCCACCAGCGAAGAGGGCTATGGCTACACCTTC; CDR3: CATSEEGYGYTF
D: .; length: 13; J: TRBJ2-3; V: TRBV2; size: .; DNA: TGTGCCAGCAGGGAAACAGGGACAGATACGCAGTATTTT; CDR3: CASRETGTDTQYF
D: .; length: 17; J: TRBJ1-6; V: TRBV25-1; size: .; DNA: TGTGCCAGCAGCTTAAGCAGGGAAGGCTCCTATAATTCACCCCTCCACTTT; CDR3: CASSLSREGSYNSPLHF
D: .; length: 16; J: TRBJ2-6; V: TRBV7-9; size: .; DNA: TGTGCCAGCAGCTCACGAACCCACTCTGGGGCCAACGTCCTGACTTTC; CDR3: CASSSRTHSGANVLTF
D: .; length: 15; J: TRBJ1-5; V: TRBV15; size: many; DNA: TGTGCCACCAGCAGAGATGGAAATCGCGGTCAGCCCCAGCATTTT; CDR3: CATSRDGNRGQPQHF